The 18 T cell receptor beta chains below come from one sample, sequenced in a study of blood T cell repertoires in COVID-19. This table comes from immunoSEQ multiplex PCR, and its TCRdb copy is limited to in-frame clones, with some not included. The table includes some 390,000 clones, about 88% detected once. Sequenced sample: peripheral blood. Receptors were obtained from a woman in her thirties or forties with COVID-19, enrolled during active disease.

The V call is TRBV6-5, the J call TRBJ2-7, with a possible D match to TRBD1 (6 bases). This CDR3 has 15 amino acids. The V end lost 9 bases, the J end lost 0 bases, and 18 bases lay between the germline ends. From germline, CDR1 is MNHEY and CDR2 SVGAGI. This chain's CDR3 is CASREKNRDSYEQYF. The CDR3 DNA is TGTGCCAGTCGCGAGAAAAACAGGGACTCCTACGAGCAGTACTTC.

The J gene is TRBJ2-3, the V gene TRBV18, with D uncertain. Trimming cost V 1 base and J 0 bases, with 5 bases left between them. Germline assignment: CDR1 KGHSH and CDR2 LQKENI. The CDR3 runs 14 residues. The CDR3 DNA reads TGTGCCAGCTCACCACGGGCTAGCACAGATACGCAGTATTTT. As protein: CASSPRASTDTQYF. Filled out from reference TRBV18 and TRBJ2-3, the complete variable domain reads NAGVMQNPRHLVRRRGQEARLRCSPMKGHSHVYWYRQLPEEGLKFMVYLQKENIIDESGMPKERFSAEFPKEGPSILRIQQVVRGDSAAYFCASSPRASTDTQYFGPGTRLTVL.

The gene calls are TRBV5-1 and TRBJ2-3; D unresolved. There are 17 residues in the CDR3. Trimming removed 2 bases from V and 0 bases from J, with 16 bases in between. The germline CDR1 and CDR2 sequences are SGHRS and YFSETQ. Written as DNA, the CDR3 is TGCGCCAGCAGCTTACCAAATACACCTTCTAGCACAGATACGCAGTATTTT. Encoded protein: CASSLPNTPSSTDTQYF. Full variable domain (rest looked up from reference TRBV5-1 and TRBJ2-3): KAGVTQTPRYLIKTRGQQVTLSCSPISGHRSVSWYQQTPGQGLQFLFEYFSETQRNKGNFPGRFSGRQFSNSRSEMNVSTLELGDSALYLCASSLPNTPSSTDTQYFGPGTRLTVL.

In this sample, this clone turned up once. The chain is built from TRBV25-1 and TRBJ1-1; D might be TRBD1 (5 bases). The CDR3 consists of 18 residues. The V and J ends lost 5 bases and 4 bases respectively, with 26 bases between them. Germline CDR1 is MGHDK and CDR2 is SYGVNS. The CDR3 reads CASSFPMGGPVVSTEAFF. In DNA form, the CDR3 reads TGTGCCAGCAGTTTCCCTATGGGGGGACCTGTCGTTTCCACTGAAGCTTTCTTT.

The V gene is TRBV28, the J gene TRBJ1-3, with 8 bases fitting TRBD1. The CDR3 sequence is 16 residues long. With 8 bases clipped from V and 2 bases from J, the junction kept 11 bases outside the gene matches. CDR1 is MDHEN and CDR2 is SYDVKM in the germline V gene. CDR3 protein: CASSIFWTGTGNTIYF. CDR3 nucleotide sequence: TGTGCCAGCTCGATTTTTTGGACAGGGACTGGAAACACCATATATTTT.

The chain carries TRBV5-1 and TRBJ1-1; 9 bases fit TRBD1. Germline lookup yields CDR1 SGHRS and CDR2 YFSETQ. The trim removed 4 bases at V and 7 bases at J, leaving 5 bases unmatched. CDR3 length: 13 residues. CDR3 nucleotide sequence: TGCGCCAGCAGCGTACCGGGACAGGGTGAAGCTTTCTTT. Its translation: CASSVPGQGEAFF.

This chain uses TRBV5-6 with TRBJ2-4; 7 nucleotides agree with TRBD1. J was trimmed by 0 bases and V by 4 bases; bases with no gene match: 7. This CDR3 has 16 residues. Germline assignment: CDR1 SGHDT and CDR2 YYEEEE. The CDR3 protein is CASSPQGVLAKNIQYF. Here the CDR3 DNA reads TGTGCCAGCAGCCCGCAGGGGGTTCTAGCCAAAAACATTCAGTACTTC.

The rearrangement joins TRBV7-9 to TRBJ1-2, with D tentatively TRBD1 (5 bases). The V gene's germline CDR1 is SEHNR and CDR2 FQNEAQ (reference sequence). Trimming cost V 0 bases and J 8 bases, with 13 bases left between them. There are 14 residues in the CDR3. DNA for the CDR3: TGTGCCAGCAGCTTAGCCGGGGGAAGTGAGGGCTACACCTTC. Translated, it gives CASSLAGGSEGYTF.

The genes are TRBV6-5 and TRBJ1-6; the match to TRBD1 covers 8 bases. After removal of 5 bases from V and 6 bases from J, the junction contained 6 bases not matched to a gene. Per the germline V gene, CDR1 is MNHEY and CDR2 is SVGAGI. The CDR3 spans 15 residues. CDR3 region: CASSPQGAPNSPLHF. The CDR3 bases are TGTGCCAGCAGTCCCCAGGGGGCTCCTAATTCACCCCTCCACTTT.

The CDR3 loop is CASRLVYRAAGELFF. DNA for the CDR3: TGTGCCAGCAGACTCGTCTACAGGGCGGCCGGGGAGCTGTTTTTT. The chain recombines TRBV28 with TRBJ2-2; tentatively, D is TRBD1 (6 bases). Trimming took off 6 bases at V and 6 bases at J, with 17 bases between the two ends. This CDR3 contains 15 residues. Germline V gene sequence: CDR1 MDHEN, CDR2 SYDVKM.

This chain's CDR3 is CASSQGVAGGVDTQYF. The DNA for the CDR3 is TGCGCCAGCAGCCAAGGGGTAGCGGGAGGAGTAGATACGCAGTATTTT. This rearrangement joins TRBV4-3 to TRBJ2-3; 10 bases are a match to TRBD2. Germline V gene data show CDR1 as LGHNA and CDR2 as YSLEER. This CDR3 has 16 residues. V was clipped by 1 base and J by 5 bases; unmatched bases: 6.

This sequence joins TRBV15 and TRBJ1-1; TRBD1 matches 11 bases. Germline V CDR1 and CDR2: LNHNV, YYDKDF (reference sequence). The CDR3 is 15 amino acids. The ends lost 5 bases at V and 3 bases at J; junction bases unmatched: 5. CDR3 nucleotides: TGTGCCACCAGCGGACCGGGACAGGGGGACACTGAAGCTTTCTTT. It encodes CATSGPGQGDTEAFF.

This clone came up once. This chain connects TRBV3-1 (or the pseudogene TRBV3-2) to TRBJ1-2, with a weak D call TRBD1 (5 bases). CDR3 size: 16 residues. Trimming took off 1 base at V and 8 bases at J, with 20 bases between the two ends. From germline, CDR1 is LGHDT and CDR2 YNNKEL (reference sequence). The CDR3 spells CASSQGGGTPTGGYTF. Here the CDR3 DNA reads TGTGCCAGCAGCCAAGGCGGGGGTACGCCGACCGGGGGCTACACCTTC.

The chain uses TRBV6-4 and TRBJ2-3, with 8 bases matching TRBD2. This CDR3 spans 15 amino acids. V lost 2 bases to trimming and J lost 5 bases; unmatched junction nucleotides: 6. CDR1 is MRHNA and CDR2 is SNTAGT in the germline V gene. The CDR3 DNA follows: TGTGCCAGCAGTGACAGTGCGGGAGGTAAAGATACGCAGTATTTT. Its protein is CASSDSAGGKDTQYF.

The chain combines TRBV6-1 with TRBJ2-5; D might be TRBD2 (6 bases). Germline V gene data show CDR1 as MNHNS and CDR2 as SASEGT. The CDR3 has 15 residues. V was clipped by 3 bases and J by 2 bases, with 13 bases between them. Here the CDR3 reads CASSERDSGQETQYF. In DNA form, the CDR3 reads TGTGCCAGCAGTGAGCGGGATAGTGGACAAGAGACCCAGTACTTC.

The J gene is TRBJ2-1, the V gene TRBV5-1; 8 bases line up with TRBD2. The CDR3 length is 15 residues. Germline V lookup: CDR1 SGHRS, CDR2 YFSETQ. V dropped 4 bases and J dropped 8; count of bases not matched to a gene: 11. The CDR3 sequence is CASSLPGLGVDEQFF. The CDR3 region has the DNA TGCGCCAGCAGCCTACCGGGACTAGGCGTCGATGAGCAGTTCTTC.

V and J are TRBV12-3 or TRBV12-4 and TRBJ1-2, with a weak D call TRBD1 (6 bases). The CDR3 runs to 12 residues. V was cut by 6 bases and J by 8 bases, with 13 bases left in between. The CDR3 region is CASRTTGVGYTF. The CDR3 region has the DNA TGTGCCAGCAGAACGACAGGCGTGGGCTACACCTTC.

This clone occurred a few times. This rearrangement joins TRBV6-5 to TRBJ1-2; 8 nucleotides line up with TRBD1. In germline, CDR1 is MNHEY, CDR2 SVGAGI. CDR3 length: 14 residues. V was clipped by 6 bases and J by 0 bases; unmatched bases: 3. CDR3 coding DNA: TGTGCCAGCAGCGACAGGGGCCCTAACTATGGCTACACCTTC. Encoded protein: CASSDRGPNYGYTF.